The clone carrying this T cell receptor (beta chain) was counted a few times. Its antigen is currently unknown. This sample is drawn from a study of tumour-infiltrating T cells in Burkitt lymphoma. Turning to the study itself: Patients covered every epidemiological subtype of Burkitt lymphoma. Survival, overall and progression-free, tracked with productive clonality.

Profiled with immunoSEQ multiplex PCR; TCRdb holds only in-frame clones, not every one. The repertoire holds some 2,500 clones, roughly 15% seen once, with more than 10% in the top ten. Findings and limits, study-wide: Several public clonotypes were shared across many Burkitt lymphoma patients.

Germline CDR1 is SNHLY and CDR2 is FYNNEI. The CDR3 spans 14 residues. The V and J ends lost 6 bases and 2 bases respectively, with 13 bases between them. The receptor's source is a human donor with Burkitt lymphoma. The sample was tumor tissue. The genes are TRBV2 and TRBJ2-5; possibly TRBD1 for D (5 bases). The CDR3 spells CASSPRVGQETQYF. CDR3 in DNA: TGTGCCAGCAGCCCCAGGGTGGGACAAGAGACCCAGTACTTC.